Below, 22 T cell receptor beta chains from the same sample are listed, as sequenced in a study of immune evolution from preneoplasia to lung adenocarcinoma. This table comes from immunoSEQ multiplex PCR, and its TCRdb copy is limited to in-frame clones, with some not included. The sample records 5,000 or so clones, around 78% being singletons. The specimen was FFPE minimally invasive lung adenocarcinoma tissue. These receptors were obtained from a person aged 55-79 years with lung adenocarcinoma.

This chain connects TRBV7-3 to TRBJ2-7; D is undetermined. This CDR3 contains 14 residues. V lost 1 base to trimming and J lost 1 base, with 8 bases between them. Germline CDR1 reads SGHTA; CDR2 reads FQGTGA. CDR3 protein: CASSLIAPSYEQYF. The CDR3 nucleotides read TGTGCCAGCAGCTTAATTGCCCCATCCTACGAGCAGTACTTC.

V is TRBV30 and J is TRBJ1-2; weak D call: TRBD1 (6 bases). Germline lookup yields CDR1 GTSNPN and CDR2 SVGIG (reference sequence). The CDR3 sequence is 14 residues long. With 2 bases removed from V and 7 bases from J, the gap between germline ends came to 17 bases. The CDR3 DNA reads TGTGCCTGGAGTCCGACAGGTGCGCGAGTTGGCTACACCTTC. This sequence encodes CAWSPTGARVGYTF.

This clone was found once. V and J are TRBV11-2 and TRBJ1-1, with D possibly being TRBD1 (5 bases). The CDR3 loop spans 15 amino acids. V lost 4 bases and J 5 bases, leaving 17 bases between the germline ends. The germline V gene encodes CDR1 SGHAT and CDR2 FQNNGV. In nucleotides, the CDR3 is TGTGCCAGCAGCTGGGGGGTGGGAGGGAGGACTGAAGCTTTCTTT. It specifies CASSWGVGGRTEAFF.

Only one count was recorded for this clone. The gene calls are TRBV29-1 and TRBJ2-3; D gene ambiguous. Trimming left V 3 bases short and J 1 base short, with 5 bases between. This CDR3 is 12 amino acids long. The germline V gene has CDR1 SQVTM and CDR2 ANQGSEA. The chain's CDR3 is CSVDQGTDTQYF. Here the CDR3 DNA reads TGCAGCGTTGACCAGGGCACAGATACGCAGTATTTT.

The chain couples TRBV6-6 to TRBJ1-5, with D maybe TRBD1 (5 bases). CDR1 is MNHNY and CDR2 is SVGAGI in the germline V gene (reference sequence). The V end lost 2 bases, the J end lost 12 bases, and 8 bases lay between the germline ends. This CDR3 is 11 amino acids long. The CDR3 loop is CASSYDQGQHF. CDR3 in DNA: TGTGCCAGCAGTTACGATCAGGGCCAGCATTTT.

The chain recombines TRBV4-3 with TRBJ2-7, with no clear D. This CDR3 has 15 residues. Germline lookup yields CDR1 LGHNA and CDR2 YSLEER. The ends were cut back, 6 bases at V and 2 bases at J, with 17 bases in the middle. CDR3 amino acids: CASRIGLSKTYEQYF. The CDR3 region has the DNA TGCGCCAGCAGGATCGGCCTATCAAAAACCTACGAGCAGTACTTC.

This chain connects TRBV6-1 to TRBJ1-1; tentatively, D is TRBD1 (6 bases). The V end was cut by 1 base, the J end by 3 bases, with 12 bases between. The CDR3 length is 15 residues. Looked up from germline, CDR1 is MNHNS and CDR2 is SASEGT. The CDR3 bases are TGTGCCAGCAGTGAAGAGGCAGGGGTGTACACTGAAGCTTTCTTT. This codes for CASSEEAGVYTEAFF.

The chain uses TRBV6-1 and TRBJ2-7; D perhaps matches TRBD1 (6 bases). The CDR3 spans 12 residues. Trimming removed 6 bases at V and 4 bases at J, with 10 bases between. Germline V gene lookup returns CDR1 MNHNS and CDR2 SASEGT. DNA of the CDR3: TGTGCCAGCAGCTTGGACAGATACGAGCAGTACTTC. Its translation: CASSLDRYEQYF.

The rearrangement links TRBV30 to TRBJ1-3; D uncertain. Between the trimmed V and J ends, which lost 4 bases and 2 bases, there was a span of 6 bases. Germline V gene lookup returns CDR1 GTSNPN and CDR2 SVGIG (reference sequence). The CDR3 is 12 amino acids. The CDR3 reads CAWKRAGNTIYF. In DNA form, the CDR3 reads TGTGCCTGGAAAAGGGCTGGAAACACCATATATTTT.

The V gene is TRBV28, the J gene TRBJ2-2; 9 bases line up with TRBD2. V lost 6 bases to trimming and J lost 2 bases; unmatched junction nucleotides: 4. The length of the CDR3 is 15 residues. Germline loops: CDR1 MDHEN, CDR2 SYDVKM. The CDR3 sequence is CASRLSGGNTGELFF. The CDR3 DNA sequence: TGTGCCAGCAGACTTAGCGGGGGCAACACCGGGGAGCTGTTTTTT. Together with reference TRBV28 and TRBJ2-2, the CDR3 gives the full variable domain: DVKVTQSSRYLVKRTGEKVFLECVQDMDHENMFWYRQDPGLGLRLIYFSYDVKMKEKGDIPEGYSVSREKKERFSLILESASTNQTSMYLCASRLSGGNTGELFFGEGSRLTVL.

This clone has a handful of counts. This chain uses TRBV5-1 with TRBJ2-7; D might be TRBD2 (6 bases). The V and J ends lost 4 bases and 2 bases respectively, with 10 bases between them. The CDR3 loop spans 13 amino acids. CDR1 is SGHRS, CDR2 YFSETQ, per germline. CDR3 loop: CASSEEGAYEQYF. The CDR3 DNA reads TGCGCCAGCAGCGAGGAGGGCGCCTACGAGCAGTACTTC.

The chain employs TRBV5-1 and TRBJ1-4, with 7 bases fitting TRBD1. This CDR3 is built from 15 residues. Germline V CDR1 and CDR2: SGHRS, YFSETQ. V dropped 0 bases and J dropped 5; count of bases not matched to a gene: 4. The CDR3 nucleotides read TGCGCCAGCAGCTTGGTGGAGGGGGCGAATGAAAAACTGTTTTTT. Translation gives CASSLVEGANEKLFF.

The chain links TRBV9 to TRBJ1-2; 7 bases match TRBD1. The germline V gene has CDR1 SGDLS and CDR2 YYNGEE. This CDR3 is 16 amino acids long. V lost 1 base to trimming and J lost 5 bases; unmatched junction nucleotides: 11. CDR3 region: CASSVSTGQDGYGYTF. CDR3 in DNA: TGTGCCAGCAGCGTAAGTACAGGACAGGATGGTTATGGCTACACCTTC.

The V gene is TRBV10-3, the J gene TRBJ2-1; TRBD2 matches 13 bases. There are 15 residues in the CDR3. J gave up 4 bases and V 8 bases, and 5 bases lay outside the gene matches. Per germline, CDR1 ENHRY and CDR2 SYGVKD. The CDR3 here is CAIGGLAGEYNEQFF. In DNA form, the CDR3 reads TGTGCCATCGGCGGACTAGCGGGAGAGTACAATGAGCAGTTCTTC.

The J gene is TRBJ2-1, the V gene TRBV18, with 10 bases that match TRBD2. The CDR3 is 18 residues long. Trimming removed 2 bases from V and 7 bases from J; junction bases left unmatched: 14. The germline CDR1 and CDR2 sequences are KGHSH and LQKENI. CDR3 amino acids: CASSPVPSGRAGVNEQFF. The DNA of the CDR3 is TGTGCCAGCTCACCAGTCCCCAGCGGGAGGGCCGGCGTGAATGAGCAGTTCTTC.

The CDR3 is CSVEPGMGGGYTF. CDR3 nucleotides: TGCAGCGTTGAACCTGGTATGGGTGGAGGCTACACCTTC. The rearrangement joins TRBV29-1 to TRBJ1-2; the D is unclear. Trimming left V 2 bases short and J 8 bases short, with 15 bases between. The CDR3 covers 13 residues. Per the germline V gene, CDR1 is SQVTM and CDR2 is ANQGSEA.

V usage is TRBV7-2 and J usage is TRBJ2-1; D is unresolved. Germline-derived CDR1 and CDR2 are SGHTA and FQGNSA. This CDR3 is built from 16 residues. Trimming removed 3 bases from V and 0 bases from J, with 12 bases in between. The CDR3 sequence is CASSFGGASSYNEQFF. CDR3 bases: TGTGCCAGCAGCTTTGGCGGAGCGAGCTCCTACAATGAGCAGTTCTTC.

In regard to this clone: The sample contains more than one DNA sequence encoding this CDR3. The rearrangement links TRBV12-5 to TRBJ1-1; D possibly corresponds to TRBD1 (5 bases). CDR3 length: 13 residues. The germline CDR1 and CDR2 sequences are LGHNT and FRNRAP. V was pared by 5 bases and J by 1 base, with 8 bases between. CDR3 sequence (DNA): TGTGCTAGTGGTCTAGACAGGAACACTGAAGCTTTCTTT. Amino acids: CASGLDRNTEAFF. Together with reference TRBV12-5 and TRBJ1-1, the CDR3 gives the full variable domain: DARVTQTPRHKVTEMGQEVTMRCQPILGHNTVFWYRQTMMQGLELLAYFRNRAPLDDSGMPKDRFSAEMPDATLATLKIQPSEPRDSAVYFCASGLDRNTEAFFGQGTRLTVV.

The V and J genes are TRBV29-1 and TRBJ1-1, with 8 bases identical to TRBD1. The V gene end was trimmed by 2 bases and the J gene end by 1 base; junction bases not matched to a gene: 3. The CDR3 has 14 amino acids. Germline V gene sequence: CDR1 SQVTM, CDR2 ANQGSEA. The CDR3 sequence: CSVESGTGNTEAFF. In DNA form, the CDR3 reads TGCAGCGTTGAATCCGGGACAGGGAACACTGAAGCTTTCTTT.

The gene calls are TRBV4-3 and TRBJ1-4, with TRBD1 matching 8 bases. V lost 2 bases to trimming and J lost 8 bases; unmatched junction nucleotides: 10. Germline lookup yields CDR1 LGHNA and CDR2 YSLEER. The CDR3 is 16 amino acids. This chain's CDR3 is CASSQNPQGVEEKLFF. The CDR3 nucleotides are TGCGCCAGCAGCCAAAACCCACAGGGGGTCGAGGAAAAACTGTTTTTT.

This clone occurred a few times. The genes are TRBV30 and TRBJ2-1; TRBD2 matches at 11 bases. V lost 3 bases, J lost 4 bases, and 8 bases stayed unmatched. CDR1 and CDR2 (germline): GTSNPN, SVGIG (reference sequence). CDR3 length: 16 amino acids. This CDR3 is CAWRRLAGSGYNEQFF. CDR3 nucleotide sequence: TGTGCCTGGAGACGACTAGCGGGAAGCGGTTACAATGAGCAGTTCTTC.

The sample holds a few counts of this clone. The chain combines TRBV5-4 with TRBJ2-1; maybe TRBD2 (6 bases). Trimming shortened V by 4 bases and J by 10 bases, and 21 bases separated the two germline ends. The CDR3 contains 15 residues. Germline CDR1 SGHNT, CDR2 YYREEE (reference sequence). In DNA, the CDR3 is TGTGCCAGCAGCCCGGGCTGGAGGGGAGAGGGGGAGCAGTTCTTC. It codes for CASSPGWRGEGEQFF.